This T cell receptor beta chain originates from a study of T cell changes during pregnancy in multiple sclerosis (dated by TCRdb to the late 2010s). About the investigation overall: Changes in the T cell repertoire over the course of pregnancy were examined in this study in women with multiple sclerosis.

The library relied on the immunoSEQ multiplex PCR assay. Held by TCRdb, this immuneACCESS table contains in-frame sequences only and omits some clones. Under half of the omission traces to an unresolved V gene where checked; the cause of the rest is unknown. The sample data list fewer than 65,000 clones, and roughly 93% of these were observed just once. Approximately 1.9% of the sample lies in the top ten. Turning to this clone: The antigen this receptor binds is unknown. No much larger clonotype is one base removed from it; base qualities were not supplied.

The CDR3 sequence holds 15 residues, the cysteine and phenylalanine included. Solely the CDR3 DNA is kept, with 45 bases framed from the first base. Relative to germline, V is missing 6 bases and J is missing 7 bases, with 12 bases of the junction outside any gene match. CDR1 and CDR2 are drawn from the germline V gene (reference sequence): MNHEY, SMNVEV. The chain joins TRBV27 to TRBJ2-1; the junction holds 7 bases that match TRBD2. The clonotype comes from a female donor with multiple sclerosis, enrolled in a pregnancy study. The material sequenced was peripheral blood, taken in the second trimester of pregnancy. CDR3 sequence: CASRPDASGDNEQFF. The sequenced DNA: TGTGCCAGCAGACCGGATGCTAGCGGAGATAATGAGCAGTTCTTC.